Only one count was recorded for the clone carrying this T cell receptor (beta chain). Antigen: not known. CDR1 and CDR2 from the germline V gene are SGHNT and YYREEE (reference sequence). The V gene lost 5 bases and the J gene lost 3 bases, with 12 bases spanning the gap. The CDR3 length is 15 residues. The sample originates from a study of OX40 agonist ivuxolimab in advanced cancers. Study-wide points: Partial responders treated at 0.1-3.0 mg/kg exhibited clonal expansion among the lowest measured. Average numbers of expanded clones were greater in CD8+ T cells than in CD4+.

Blood sampling took place at baseline, cycle 4 day 1, and cycle 7 day 1. Measured with immunoSEQ multiplex PCR; TCRdb has only the in-frame clones, and not every one. The data show about 83,000 clones, under 95% seen once. This TCR was recovered from an adult with an advanced solid tumor such as melanoma, head and neck, liver or kidney cancer. Sequencing used CD4+ or CD8+ T cells sorted from blood, obtained in a trial of the OX40 agonist ivuxolimab. This rearrangement joins TRBV5-4 to TRBJ2-6; D may be TRBD1 (6 bases). The CDR3 sequence: CASRETGNGANVLTF. DNA for the CDR3: TGTGCCAGCAGAGAAACAGGGAATGGGGCCAACGTCCTGACTTTC.